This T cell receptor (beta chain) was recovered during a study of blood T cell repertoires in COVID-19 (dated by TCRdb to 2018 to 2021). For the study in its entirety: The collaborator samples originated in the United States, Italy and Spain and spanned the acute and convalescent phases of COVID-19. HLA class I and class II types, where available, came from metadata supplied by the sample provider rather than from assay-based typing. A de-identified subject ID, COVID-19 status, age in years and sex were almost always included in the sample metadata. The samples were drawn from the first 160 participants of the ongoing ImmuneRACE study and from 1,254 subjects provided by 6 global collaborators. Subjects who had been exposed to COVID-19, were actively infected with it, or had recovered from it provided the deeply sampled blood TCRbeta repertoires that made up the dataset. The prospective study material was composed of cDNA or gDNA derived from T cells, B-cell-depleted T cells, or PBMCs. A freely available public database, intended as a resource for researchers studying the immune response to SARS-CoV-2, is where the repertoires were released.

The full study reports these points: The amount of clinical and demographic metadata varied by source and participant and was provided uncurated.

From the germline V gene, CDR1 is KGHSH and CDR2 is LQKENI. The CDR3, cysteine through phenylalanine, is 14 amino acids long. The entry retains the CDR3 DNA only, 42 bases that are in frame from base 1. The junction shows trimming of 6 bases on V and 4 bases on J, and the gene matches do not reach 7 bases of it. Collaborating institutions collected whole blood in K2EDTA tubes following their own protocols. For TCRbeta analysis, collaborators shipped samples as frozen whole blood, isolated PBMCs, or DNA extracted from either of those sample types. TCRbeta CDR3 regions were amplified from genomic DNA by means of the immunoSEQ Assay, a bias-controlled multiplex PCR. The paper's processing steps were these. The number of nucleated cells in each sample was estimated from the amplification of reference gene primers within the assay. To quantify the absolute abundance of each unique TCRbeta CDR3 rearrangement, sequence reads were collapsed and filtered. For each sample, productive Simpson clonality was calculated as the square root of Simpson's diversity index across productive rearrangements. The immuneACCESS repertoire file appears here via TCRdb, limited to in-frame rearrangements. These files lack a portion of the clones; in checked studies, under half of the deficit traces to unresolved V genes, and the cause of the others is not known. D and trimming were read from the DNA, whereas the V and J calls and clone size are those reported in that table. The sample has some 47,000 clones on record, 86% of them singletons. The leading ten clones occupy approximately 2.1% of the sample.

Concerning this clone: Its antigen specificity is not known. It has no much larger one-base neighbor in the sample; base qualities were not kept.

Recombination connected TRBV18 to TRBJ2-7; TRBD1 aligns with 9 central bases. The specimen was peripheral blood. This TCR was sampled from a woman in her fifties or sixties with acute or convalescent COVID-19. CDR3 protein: CASSSGTGSYEQYF. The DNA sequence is TGTGCCAGCTCCTCAGGGACAGGGTCGTACGAGCAGTACTTC.